These 11 T cell receptor beta chains were sequenced from one sample in a study of cytomegalovirus exposure and HLA in healthy donors. The PCR contained 60 Vbeta and 13 Jbeta primers. Here immunoSEQ multiplex PCR was the method, and the copy in TCRdb shows in-frame clones only, minus some. In the table there are 150,000 to 200,000 clones, about four fifths of which are singletons. Sequencing was done on a sample of PBMCs. The receptor source for this set is a man under 40 in good health and CMV-seropositive.

The V and J genes are TRBV5-8 and TRBJ1-6; TRBD1 agrees at 10 bases. The CDR3 spans 14 residues. Germline V lookup: CDR1 SGHTS, CDR2 YDEGEE. Trimming at V came to 0 bases and at J to 9 bases, leaving 0 bases not matched to a gene. The CDR3 region is CASSLGQGASPLHF. The CDR3 coding sequence is TGTGCCAGCAGCTTGGGACAGGGGGCTTCACCCCTCCACTTT.

The rearrangement links TRBV28 to TRBJ2-7; possibly TRBD2 for D (5 bases). This CDR3 has 12 amino acids. V lost 7 bases, J lost 0 bases, and 7 bases lay in between. Germline CDR1 reads MDHEN; CDR2 reads SYDVKM. CDR3 in DNA: TGTGCCAGCAAGCGGAACTCCTACGAGCAGTACTTC. Translation: CASKRNSYEQYF.

This clone has more than one count but fewer than ten. This rearrangement joins TRBV21-1 to TRBJ2-7; TRBD1, the table's D call, was not compared with the DNA. TRBV21-1 represents a pseudogene. The CDR3 runs to 19 residues. CDR3 nucleotide sequence: TGTGCCAGCAGCAAAGCGCTTTTGGCTGGGGGACAGGATGGCAGAGAGCAGTACTTC. It is translated as CASSKALLAGGQDGREQYF.

The V call is TRBV29-1, the J call TRBJ1-2, with 7 bases lining up with TRBD1. CDR3 length equals 13 residues. V shed 0 bases and J 3 bases; nucleotides not matched to a gene: 1. Germline V gives CDR1 SQVTM, CDR2 ANQGSEA. The CDR3 DNA sequence: TGCAGCGTTGAAGACAGGGGGTACTATGGCTACACCTTC. It encodes CSVEDRGYYGYTF.

The rearrangement joins TRBV5-1 to TRBJ1-2, with D perhaps TRBD1 (6 bases). V was pared by 2 bases and J by 7 bases, with 15 bases between. This CDR3 spans 14 amino acids. Germline CDR1 and CDR2: SGHRS and YFSETQ. CDR3 in amino acids: CASSFGGGLAGYTF. DNA for the CDR3: TGCGCCAGCAGCTTTGGGGGGGGGCTGGCTGGCTACACCTTC. The whole variable domain, remainder taken from reference TRBV5-1 and TRBJ1-2, is KAGVTQTPRYLIKTRGQQVTLSCSPISGHRSVSWYQQTPGQGLQFLFEYFSETQRNKGNFPGRFSGRQFSNSRSEMNVSTLELGDSALYLCASSFGGGLAGYTFGSGTRLTVV.

This chain connects TRBV7-9 to TRBJ1-5, with 9 bases identical to TRBD1. The CDR3 spans 13 residues. Germline-derived CDR1 and CDR2 are SEHNR and FQNEAQ (reference sequence). With 5 bases clipped from V and 6 bases from J, the junction kept 2 bases outside the gene matches. CDR3 in amino acids: CASSKTGGQPQHF. CDR3 in DNA: TGTGCCAGCAGCAAGACAGGGGGTCAGCCCCAGCATTTT.

J is TRBJ2-2 and V is TRBV29-1; D is unclear. V was clipped by 7 bases and J by 6 bases, with 24 bases between them. The CDR3 runs to 16 residues. Germline lookup yields CDR1 SQVTM and CDR2 ANQGSEA. CDR3 in DNA: TGCAGCGCTAGGCCTCTCTCCTCAAGACGCGCCGGGGAGCTGTTTTTT. Its protein product is CSARPLSSRRAGELFF.

The chain couples TRBV7-9 to TRBJ2-5; the match to TRBD2 covers 8 bases. The J call could be wrong; TRBJ2-7 is a better fit for the DNA end. Germline V gene data show CDR1 as SEHNR and CDR2 as FQNEAQ (reference sequence). The length of the CDR3 is 16 residues. CDR3 nucleotides: TGTGCCAGCAGCTTAGGCTCGGGGGGGGCGGGGGACGAGCAGTACTTC. Translating it yields CASSLGSGGAGDEQYF.

The chain employs TRBV6-4 and TRBJ2-3, with D maybe TRBD1 (6 bases). The V end was cut by 6 bases, the J end by 0 bases, with 13 bases between. This CDR3 region has 15 residues. Germline lookup yields CDR1 MRHNA and CDR2 SNTAGT. The CDR3 spells CASSVDRYSTDTQYF. The CDR3 nucleotides read TGTGCCAGCAGCGTCGACAGGTACAGCACAGATACGCAGTATTTT.

As regards this clone: One junction end disagrees with the germline gene, perhaps due to a read error. This sample includes further DNA sequences coding for the same CDR3. The chain employs TRBV5-1 and TRBJ1-1, with TRBD1 matching 8 bases. CDR1 is SGHRS, CDR2 YFSETQ, per germline. The CDR3 is 14 amino acids. In DNA form, the CDR3 reads TGCGCCAGCAGCGTACAGGGGGAAGGCACTGAGGCTTTCTTT. Translating gives CASSVQGEGTEAFF.

V gene TRBV15 combines with J gene TRBJ2-1, with D tentatively TRBD1 (5 bases). CDR3 length: 18 residues. Germline CDR1 reads LNHNV; CDR2 reads YYDKDF (reference sequence). The V end was cut by 3 bases, the J end by 8 bases, with 26 bases between. In DNA, the CDR3 is TGTGCCACCAGCAGGGATGATTGGGGCAAAATCTTTACACATGAGCAGTTCTTC. This translates into CATSRDDWGKIFTHEQFF.